These 18 T cell receptor beta chains were all obtained from the same sample, sequenced in a study of OX40 agonist ivuxolimab in advanced cancers. Profiled with immunoSEQ multiplex PCR; TCRdb holds only in-frame clones, not every one. The data hold some 70,000 clones, with more than 75% observed a single time. The sequences come from CD4+ or CD8+ T cells sorted from blood, collected in a trial of the OX40 agonist ivuxolimab. All receptors derive from an adult with an advanced solid tumor such as melanoma, head and neck, liver or kidney cancer.

The rearrangement links TRBV2 to TRBJ2-7; perhaps TRBD1 as D (6 bases). Deletions cut 3 bases from V and 0 bases from J, with 15 bases between. Germline V gene sequence: CDR1 SNHLY, CDR2 FYNNEI. The CDR3 is 16 amino acids. The CDR3 nucleotides read TGTGCCAGCAGTGATACAATGTCAGGGGTCTCCTACGAGCAGTACTTC. The encoded protein is CASSDTMSGVSYEQYF.

This sequence joins TRBV4-3 and TRBJ2-7; 9 bases are shared with TRBD1. In germline, CDR1 is LGHNA, CDR2 YSLEER. The CDR3 has 15 residues. V lost 6 bases to trimming and J lost 3 bases; unmatched junction nucleotides: 9. CDR3 amino acids: CASSLRTGVNYEQYF. CDR3 bases: TGCGCCAGCAGTTTGAGGACAGGGGTCAACTACGAGCAGTACTTC.

The J gene is TRBJ2-3, the V gene TRBV27; TRBD1 is a possible D gene (5 bases). This CDR3 has 13 amino acids. V lost 3 bases to trimming and J lost 5 bases, with 9 bases between them. Germline V gene sequence: CDR1 MNHEY, CDR2 SMNVEV (reference sequence). The CDR3 DNA is TGTGCCAGCAGTTTGACAGTCTTAGATACGCAGTATTTT. Protein sequence: CASSLTVLDTQYF.

As to this clone: An end of the junction differs from the germline gene, which may be a read error. The chain recombines TRBV7-7 with TRBJ2-5, with D possibly TRBD1 on 6 matching bases. This CDR3 contains 14 residues. Germline V lookup: CDR1 SSHAT, CDR2 FNYEAQ (reference sequence). The CDR3 sequence: CASSLAGVQETQYF. In DNA, the CDR3 is TGTGCTAGCAGCTTAGCAGGGGTTCAAGAGACCCAGTACTTC.

The rearrangement links TRBV7-2 to TRBJ2-3, with TRBD2 matching over 7 bases. From germline, CDR1 is SGHTA and CDR2 FQGNSA. The CDR3 totals 16 residues. The V and J ends lost 5 bases and 8 bases, in that order; junction bases with no gene match: 16. This CDR3 reads CASSPWRGGVQGTQYF. The CDR3 coding sequence is TGTGCCAGCAGCCCCTGGCGCGGGGGAGTGCAAGGTACGCAGTATTTT.

V usage is TRBV5-1 and J usage is TRBJ1-1; no clear D. CDR3 size: 13 residues. The V and J ends lost 2 bases and 3 bases respectively, with 8 bases between them. Germline CDR1 and CDR2: SGHRS and YFSETQ. The CDR3 bases are TGCGCCAGCAGCTTAAACGTGTACACTGAAGCTTTCTTT. Its protein product is CASSLNVYTEAFF.

J is TRBJ2-2 and V is TRBV29-1; a possible D gene is TRBD2 (6 bases). The CDR3 runs to 14 residues. V was clipped by 3 bases and J by 8 bases, with 16 bases between them. CDR1 is SQVTM, CDR2 ANQGSEA, per germline. The CDR3 nucleotides read TGCAGCGTTGATCGGGGGAACGGGGGAGGGGAGCTGTTTTTT. Translating gives CSVDRGNGGGELFF.

The gene calls are TRBV19 and TRBJ1-3, with D unclear. Trimming shortened V by 3 bases and J by 4 bases, and 7 bases separated the two germline ends. Germline CDR1 and CDR2: LNHDA and SQIVND (reference sequence). The CDR3 consists of 13 residues. For the CDR3, the DNA is TGTGCCAGTAGTATTAACGCGGGAAACACCATATATTTT. Its protein product is CASSINAGNTIYF. Complete variable domain (other parts from reference TRBV19 and TRBJ1-3): DGGITQSPKYLFRKEGQNVTLSCEQNLNHDAMYWYRQDPGQGLRLIYYSQIVNDFQKGDIAEGYSVSREKKESFPLTVTSAQKNPTAFYLCASSINAGNTIYFGEGSWLTVV.

The genes are TRBV11-2 and TRBJ2-7, with a possible D match to TRBD2 (7 bases). The CDR3 is 13 residues long. Trimming took 3 bases from V and 2 from J, leaving 8 bases between them. Germline V gives CDR1 SGHAT, CDR2 FQNNGV. The CDR3 DNA follows: TGTGCCAGCAGCTTCGGGGGGCCCTACGAGCAGTACTTC. It codes for CASSFGGPYEQYF.

The chain links TRBV7-9 to TRBJ2-7; D is unclear. There are 14 residues in the CDR3. Trimming removed 0 bases at V and 2 bases at J, with 8 bases between. Germline V gene data show CDR1 as SEHNR and CDR2 as FQNEAQ (reference sequence). Written as DNA, the CDR3 is TGTGCCAGCAGCTTAGCTGTCTCGGCCTACGAGCAGTACTTC. This gives the protein CASSLAVSAYEQYF. Using reference TRBV7-9 and TRBJ2-7 for the parts outside the CDR3, the full variable domain is DTGVSQNPRHKITKRGQNVTFRCDPISEHNRLYWYRQTLGQGPEFLTYFQNEAQLEKSRLLSDRFSAERPKGSFSTLEIQRTEQGDSAMYLCASSLAVSAYEQYFGPGTRLTVT.

The chain joins TRBV7-2 to TRBJ1-2, with a weak D call TRBD1 (5 bases). The CDR3 consists of 14 residues. V gave up 1 base and J gave up 5 bases, with 11 bases separating them. The germline gives CDR1 SGHTA, CDR2 FQGNSA. The CDR3 protein is CASSLEGRVYGYTF. CDR3 nucleotide sequence: TGTGCCAGCAGCTTAGAGGGGAGGGTTTATGGCTACACCTTC.

V gene TRBV4-1 combines with J gene TRBJ2-7; 10 bases align to TRBD1. With 2 bases clipped from V and 3 bases from J, the junction kept 4 bases outside the gene matches. In germline, CDR1 is MGHRA, CDR2 YSYEKL. CDR3 length equals 15 residues. The DNA for the CDR3 is TGCGCCAGCAGCCAATCCGGGACAGGGGACTACGAGCAGTACTTC. Translated, it gives CASSQSGTGDYEQYF.

CDR3 in DNA: TGCGCCAGCAGCTTTGATGGGACTAGCGGGCGTGGTACGCAGTATTTT. This codes for CASSFDGTSGRGTQYF. The chain has TRBV5-1 and TRBJ2-3; 12 bases fit TRBD2. This CDR3 comprises 16 residues. J lost 8 bases, V lost 2 bases, and 9 bases had no gene match. Germline CDR1 reads SGHRS; CDR2 reads YFSETQ.

The chain employs TRBV19 and TRBJ1-1; the match to TRBD1 covers 7 bases. The J segment lost 0 bases and the V segment lost 4 bases, leaving 8 bases of the junction unmatched. CDR3 size: 16 residues. Germline V gene lookup returns CDR1 LNHDA and CDR2 SQIVND (reference sequence). CDR3 sequence reads: CASSRRTGPVNTEAFF. The DNA of the CDR3 is TGTGCCAGTAGTAGAAGGACAGGACCTGTGAACACTGAAGCTTTCTTT.

The chain combines TRBV7-2 with TRBJ1-6; D might be TRBD1 (6 bases). This CDR3 region has 16 residues. The V end lost 5 bases, the J end lost 7 bases, and 18 bases lay between the germline ends. The V gene's germline CDR1 is SGHTA and CDR2 FQGNSA. The CDR3 DNA follows: TGTGCCAGCAGCCCAGCGACGGGAAGGGGGAATTCACCCCTCCACTTT. Protein product: CASSPATGRGNSPLHF.

This clone was counted between two and nine times. The J gene is TRBJ2-7, the V gene TRBV7-2; D tentatively reads TRBD1 or TRBD2 (5 bases each). The CDR3 runs 15 residues. Germline CDR1 SGHTA, CDR2 FQGNSA. The V and J ends lost 1 base and 7 bases respectively, with 17 bases between them. Here the CDR3 reads CASSLGGRIAPEQYF. For the CDR3, the DNA is TGTGCCAGCAGCTTAGGGGGACGGATCGCCCCAGAGCAGTACTTC.

The chain uses TRBV7-2 and TRBJ1-1, with D possibly matching TRBD1 (5 bases). The germline V gene encodes CDR1 SGHTA and CDR2 FQGNSA. V gave up 0 bases and J gave up 5 bases, with 13 bases separating them. The CDR3 consists of 15 residues. The CDR3 spells CASSLARVRGTEAFF. CDR3 DNA sequence: TGTGCCAGCAGCTTAGCCAGGGTAAGGGGAACTGAAGCTTTCTTT.

The chain has TRBV5-1 and TRBJ2-1, with TRBD2 matching 8 bases. The CDR3 extends over 14 amino acids. In germline, CDR1 is SGHRS, CDR2 YFSETQ. The trim removed 0 bases at V and 8 bases at J, leaving 4 bases unmatched. The CDR3 is CASSLEAGGHEQFF. The CDR3 DNA reads TGCGCCAGCAGCTTGGAGGCGGGAGGCCATGAGCAGTTCTTC.